This T cell receptor (beta chain) was captured by sequencing in a study of cytomegalovirus exposure and HLA in healthy donors (dated by TCRdb to the late 2010s). Notes on the research overall: An earlier analysis of roughly 500 of the donors reported 276 Gb of sequence data and some 110 million unique TCR beta sequences obtained from about 179 million T cells. The number of typed donors differed by locus: about 620-640 for A, B, C, DRB1 and DQB1; 522 for DQA1; around 580 for DPA1; and roughly 470 for DPB1. The study profiled the T cell repertoires of 500 to 800 subjects by immunosequencing and related them to cytomegalovirus serostatus. To predict cytomegalovirus infection status, the study brought together high-throughput TCR immunosequencing, statistical association of individual TCRs with disease status, and machine learning. To decide whether each TCR beta V gene segment behaved as functional or pseudogenic, an earlier analysis of fewer than 750 of the donors relied on high-throughput TCR beta sequencing. Because of strong linkage in the cohort, roughly five DR-DQ haplotypes were treated as single units for association and clustering. Among the roughly 390 genotyped donors, about 85% belonged to the genetic ancestry cluster associated with self-reported Caucasian donors. In a later analysis, previously published TCR beta repertoires from about 670 donors were re-analyzed and high-resolution HLA genotyping was added so that TCR occurrence patterns could be studied. Genome-wide SNP genotypes for about 65% of the 666 donors were used in a later genetic analysis, which treated that subset as a discovery cohort. An early release covering around 630 HLA-typed donors comprised about 320 gigabases of sequencing data and about 90 million unique TCR sequences. The study was designed to test whether signatures of past pathogen exposure could be identified by cataloging public T cell receptors. The later analysis used no new phenotypic data to find candidate immune exposures, relying instead on TCR beta sequences and their occurrence across donors. All discovery cohort repertoires had been generated using a single sequencing platform. Donor age, sex, ethnicity and CMV serostatus were compiled alongside the repertoire data. Among under 450 genotyped donors of the cohort, an average of about 240,000 unique TCR beta nucleotide sequences were sequenced per donor, roughly 20% of them non-productive. Along with the roughly 700-subject first cohort, a separate validation cohort of 120 different subjects was used. Class I and class II HLA loci were covered by the typing at four-digit resolution.

The library was produced with the immunoSEQ multiplex PCR assay. The multiplex PCR relied on a mix of 60 forward primers for TCR Vbeta segments and 13 reverse primers for TCR Jbeta segments. A multiplex PCR assay on genomic DNA amplified the CDR3 region of rearranged TCR beta genes. Amplified TCR beta libraries were sequenced as 87-base-pair reads on the Illumina HiSeq System. The study's own analysis went as follows. A later analysis counted tens of millions of unique TCR beta chains across the 666 repertoires, and 10 million to 12 million of these chains were shared by at least two donors. To remove PCR and sequencing errors, raw reads were error-corrected and collapsed into unique sequences using a nearest-neighbor algorithm that merged closely related sequences. CDR3 sequences were aligned to IMGT reference sequences to assign V, D and J gene segments. For a sequence to be retained, at least a six-nucleotide match to both a V gene segment and a J gene segment was required. A rearrangement was called productive if the CDR3 had no stop codons and remained in frame with V and J, and every other rearrangement was called non-productive. CDR3 was defined according to IMGT convention as the region running from the second conserved V-encoded cysteine to the conserved J-encoded phenylalanine. The earlier analysis of fewer than 700 of the donors excluded sequences that lacked an unambiguous match to a single V gene segment. An earlier analysis of a few hundred of the donors classified V segments as functional when productive rearrangements were above 56.7% and as segregating when the standard deviation between donors was above 5%. To diagnose cytomegalovirus status from the catalog of TCR beta chain sequences, a statistical classification framework was built. In a later analysis, TCR nucleotide sequences were compared against IMGT/GENE-DB human TR gene sequences so that V and J genes could be assigned. A later analysis assigned CDR3 sequences and most-parsimonious VDJ recombination scenarios with the TCRdist pipeline. In a later analysis, each TCR beta chain was defined by its CDR3 amino acid sequence together with its V-gene family, and reads lacking a unique V-gene family were excluded. As a way to deal with suspected cross-contamination and a sequencing artifact, a later analysis dropped hundreds of nucleotide sequences that were highly shared and had low generation probability. For each public chain, a later analysis derived a clonal expansion index from normalized ranks of inferred template counts within each repertoire. In a later analysis, generation probabilities were computed using a VDJ recombination model fitted to out-of-frame rearrangements, and the results were checked against IGoR. In a later analysis, hypergeometric tests were used to score TCR-TCR, TCR-HLA and TCR-CMV co-occurrence, with a repertoire-size bias correction applied to TCR pairs. A later analysis estimated false discovery rates by permuting HLA or CMV assignments 20 times. A later analysis grouped co-occurring TCRs with DBSCAN, adding TCRdist sequence similarity when clustering within HLA-allele-positive subsets. Repertoires with fewer than 30,000 or more than 120,000 public chains, plus five repertoires with anomalous nucleotide sharing, were excluded from co-occurrence clustering. The table was pulled from immuneACCESS by TCRdb, which kept in-frame rearrangements only. Such tables lose some clones; where checked, under half of the loss comes from unresolved V genes, and the rest has no known cause. D and trimming come from the DNA, and the V and J calls and clone size come from that table. This sample comprises around 160,000 clones, about 80% of them detected only once. In total, the top ten clones hold approximately 10% of the sample.

Comments on this clone: The antigen this receptor binds is unknown. Base qualities are not at hand, and no much larger clone is one base apart.

The cohort comprised 710 or so healthy bone marrow donors. All cohort members were sampled while nominally healthy, although unrecorded immune exposures were likely present. The donor was CMV seropositive and was included in the group of 300 or so seropositive cohort members. Every donor gave a peripheral blood sample, and the peripheral blood mononuclear cells from that sample were used for TCR beta sequencing. Genomic DNA was extracted from the blood cell samples with the Qiagen DNeasy Blood Extraction Kit. What the authors observed across the whole study: When HLA alleles, especially DR and DQ, strongly co-occurred, TCR associations were difficult to assign to individual alleles. Compared with the approximately 600-donor mean, donors in an Asian-associated ancestry cluster had fewer N-insertions in productive TCRs, according to a later genetic analysis. Compared with equally common non-associated chains, HLA-associated TCR beta chains in a later analysis were more clonally expanded and had lower generation probabilities. A later analysis found that most CMV-associated TCR beta chains appeared HLA-restricted, with HLA associations seemingly driven largely by CMV exposure. In an earlier analysis of approximately 600 of the donors, most TCR beta V segments were observed in productive rearrangements about 87% or about 30% of the time, broadly matching IMGT annotations. A later analysis associated 17,000 or so TCR beta sequences with specific HLA alleles at a false discovery rate of 0.05. HLA typing was unavailable for some donors at each locus, so association tests used only the typed subset. According to a later analysis, parvovirus B19, influenza, CMV and Epstein-Barr virus appeared linked to several top co-occurrence clusters. In a later analysis, the rate of TCR association differed among HLA loci, with DRB1 alleles having the most associated TCRs and HLA-C alleles having the fewest. In vitro tests confirmed that three of the cytomegalovirus-associated TCR beta chains recognize cytomegalovirus antigens. Most TCR sequences were observed very rarely across donors, whereas some public TCRs were present in many individuals. A further reported finding was that TCR beta sequences accurately predicted the HLA-A and HLA-B alleles for most subjects in the first cohort. A group of highly shared sequence variants was considered likely to be a technical artifact of the sequencing pipeline. Correlated functional status among segregating V segments might reflect linkage disequilibrium, but an unknown experimental factor could not be ruled out. Because counts were too low, more than 15 rarely observed V segments, including chromosome 9 orphons, were excluded from the earlier analysis of some 590 of the donors. The cohort was sequenced for TCR beta chains only, and without alpha or paired-chain data the features that could be detected were limited. In a later genetic analysis, a missense DCLRE1C variant was associated with V-gene and J-gene trimming of TCR beta chains, and the association was replicated in an independent cohort. A total of roughly 160 TCR beta chains were listed by the study as associated with cytomegalovirus. According to the authors, the approach could potentially be generalized to other disease states and immunological phenotypes. The only immune exposure information available for the cohort was CMV serostatus. Presence/absence analyses assumed roughly uniform sequencing depth across donors, an assumption that may not hold. The classifier was reported to diagnose cytomegalovirus status with high specificity and sensitivity in both the original and validation cohorts.

This clonotype originated in a man aged 18 to 30 in good health and CMV-seropositive. Sequences were obtained from PBMCs.

The nucleotides are TGTGCCAGTAGTCCGACAGAACTCTATGGCTACACCTTC. This sequence encodes CASSPTELYGYTF. The sequence links TRBV19 to TRBJ1-2; a weak D assignment points to TRBD1 (5 bases agree). V is cut by 5 bases and J by 4 bases, and the space between the germline ends is 11 bases. From the germline V gene (reference sequence), CDR1 is LNHDA and CDR2 is SQIVND. The CDR3 numbers 13 residues from cysteine through phenylalanine. Only CDR3 DNA remains: 39 bases, in frame from the first base.